Detailed here is one T cell receptor beta chain. Antigen: not known. The sample is drawn from a study of OX40 agonist ivuxolimab in advanced cancers. The study's findings and limits: The investigators did not determine what antigen specificity the expanded peripheral T cells had. Partial responders treated at 0.1-3.0 mg/kg exhibited clonal expansion among the lowest measured.

This CDR3 region has 14 residues. Trimming left V 6 bases short and J 0 bases short, with 12 bases between. Germline V gene data show CDR1 as MNHEY and CDR2 as SVGAGI. The assay was immunoSEQ multiplex PCR, and TCRdb's table has in-frame clones only and misses some. The sample includes about 82,000 clones, over 75% of them seen just once. The clonotype originates from an adult with an advanced solid tumor such as melanoma, head and neck, liver or kidney cancer. The chain links TRBV6-5 to TRBJ2-7, with no clear D. The sequences come from CD4+ or CD8+ T cells sorted from blood, collected in a trial of the OX40 agonist ivuxolimab. CDR3 region: CASSLLRSSYEQYF. The CDR3 region has the DNA TGTGCCAGCAGCCTCCTCCGGAGCTCCTACGAGCAGTACTTC.